A selection of T cell receptor beta chains follows, all from one sample in a study of naive and memory T cell subsets. TCRdb reprocessed the UMI-ligation and nested PCR reads via MiXCR and lists one record per CDR3 protein. The top ten hold roughly 0.1% of the sample, which has 150,000 or so distinct CDR3 sequences, roughly 22% seen once. The sequenced sample was naive CD4+ T cells from blood. The receptor set was obtained from a human donor in good health. CDR3s include the opening cysteine and the closing phenylalanine or tryptophan. A D gene is named only where the DNA matches it firmly. Clone sizes are given selectively: once, few, many, or a class where the clone is expanded.

V gene,D gene,J gene,clone size,CDR3 protein,CDR3 DNA
TRBV20-1,NA,TRBJ2-5,NA,CSAWGPLIETQYF,TGCAGTGCCTGGGGACCACTAATCGAGACCCAGTACTTC
TRBV2,TRBD2,TRBJ2-7,many,CASSERLLAGAAEQYF,TGTGCCAGCAGCGAACGTCTTCTAGCGGGAGCCGCCGAGCAGTACTTC
TRBV12-3/TRBV12-4,NA,TRBJ1-1,many,CASSLLSPGRPEAFF,TGTGCCAGCAGTTTGCTCTCCCCAGGACGGCCTGAAGCTTTCTTT
TRBV29-1,NA,TRBJ1-1,NA,CSVQARGGVTEAFF,TGCAGCGTTCAGGCCCGCGGAGGGGTGACTGAAGCTTTCTTT
TRBV20-1,NA,TRBJ2-2,many,CSASQGSGGELFF,TGCAGTGCTAGTCAGGGCTCGGGCGGGGAGCTGTTTTTT
TRBV12-3/TRBV12-4,NA,TRBJ2-3,NA,CASSSFGDTDTQYF,TGTGCCAGCAGCTCTTTCGGGGACACAGATACGCAGTATTTT
TRBV12-3/TRBV12-4,NA,TRBJ1-2,few,CASRSDEIGRRGYTF,TGTGCCAGCAGGTCCGACGAGATAGGGCGAAGAGGCTACACCTTC
TRBV6-2/TRBV6-3,NA,TRBJ2-5,NA,CASSYQLSRIQETQYF,TGTGCCAGCAGTTATCAACTTAGCCGAATACAAGAGACCCAGTACTTC
TRBV24-1,TRBD1,TRBJ2-3,NA,CATSMGQFTDTQYF,TGTGCCACCAGTATGGGACAGTTCACAGATACGCAGTATTTT
TRBV7-9,NA,TRBJ2-6,NA,CASSRPGLTNVLTF,TGTGCCAGCAGCCGGCCGGGGCTTACCAACGTCCTGACTTTC
TRBV20-1,NA,TRBJ2-7,few,CSAPGTRRYEQYF,TGCAGTGCCCCCGGGACCCGACGATACGAGCAGTACTTC
TRBV9,TRBD1,TRBJ2-2,few,CASSVTGQGGTGELFF,TGTGCCAGCAGCGTAACGGGACAGGGAGGCACCGGGGAGCTGTTTTTT
TRBV19,NA,TRBJ1-6,NA,CASSVTTQGIGGNSPLHF,TGTGCCAGTAGTGTTACGACTCAGGGGATCGGTGGGAATTCACCCCTCCACTTT
TRBV6-2/TRBV6-3,NA,TRBJ1-1,NA,CASSYSGRGRAYEAFF,TGTGCCAGCAGTTACTCGGGCCGAGGCAGGGCCTATGAAGCTTTCTTT
TRBV14,TRBD1,TRBJ2-3,few,CASSRQKTGTGFLGSTDTQYF,TGTGCCAGCAGCCGGCAGAAAACCGGGACAGGCTTTCTTGGAAGCACAGATACGCAGTATTTT
TRBV12-5,NA,TRBJ2-1,NA,CASGLGGLGYNEQFF,TGTGCTAGTGGTTTGGGGGGGCTAGGGTACAATGAGCAGTTCTTC
TRBV27,TRBD2,TRBJ2-3,few,CASSLRILAGAPDTQYF,TGTGCCAGCAGTTTAAGGATACTAGCGGGAGCCCCAGATACGCAGTATTTT
TRBV6-5,TRBD2,TRBJ2-3,few,CASSTVGTRRDTQYF,TGTGCCAGCAGCACTGTCGGGACTAGAAGGGATACGCAGTATTTT
TRBV20-1,TRBD2,TRBJ2-7,many,CSARALAGSSYEQYF,TGCAGTGCTAGGGCTCTAGCGGGTTCTTCCTACGAGCAGTACTTC
TRBV13,NA,TRBJ1-2,NA,CASSLEGNYGYTF,TGTGCCAGCAGCTTAGAAGGGAACTATGGCTACACCTTC
TRBV5-1,TRBD1,TRBJ2-7,few,CASSSRDREYEQYF,TGCGCCAGCAGCAGCCGGGACAGGGAGTACGAGCAGTACTTC
TRBV5-1,NA,TRBJ2-5,once,CASSSNTGQETQYF,TGCGCCAGCAGTTCGAATACAGGGCAAGAGACCCAGTACTTC
TRBV12-3/TRBV12-4,TRBD2,TRBJ2-1,NA,CASSPRGAGGPNEQFF,TGTGCCAGCAGTCCCAGAGGGGCGGGAGGACCCAATGAGCAGTTCTTC
TRBV29-1,NA,TRBJ2-1,many,CSVGSQGNEQFF,TGCAGCGTGGGGTCACAGGGCAATGAGCAGTTCTTC
TRBV12-3/TRBV12-4,NA,TRBJ2-7,NA,CASSLGPISYQQYF,TGTGCCAGCAGTTTGGGACCCATAAGCTACCAGCAGTACTTC
TRBV6-5,TRBD2,TRBJ2-1,few,CASSYSPPGLAVGDEQFF,TGTGCCAGCAGTTACTCCCCCCCGGGACTAGCAGTGGGGGATGAGCAGTTCTTC